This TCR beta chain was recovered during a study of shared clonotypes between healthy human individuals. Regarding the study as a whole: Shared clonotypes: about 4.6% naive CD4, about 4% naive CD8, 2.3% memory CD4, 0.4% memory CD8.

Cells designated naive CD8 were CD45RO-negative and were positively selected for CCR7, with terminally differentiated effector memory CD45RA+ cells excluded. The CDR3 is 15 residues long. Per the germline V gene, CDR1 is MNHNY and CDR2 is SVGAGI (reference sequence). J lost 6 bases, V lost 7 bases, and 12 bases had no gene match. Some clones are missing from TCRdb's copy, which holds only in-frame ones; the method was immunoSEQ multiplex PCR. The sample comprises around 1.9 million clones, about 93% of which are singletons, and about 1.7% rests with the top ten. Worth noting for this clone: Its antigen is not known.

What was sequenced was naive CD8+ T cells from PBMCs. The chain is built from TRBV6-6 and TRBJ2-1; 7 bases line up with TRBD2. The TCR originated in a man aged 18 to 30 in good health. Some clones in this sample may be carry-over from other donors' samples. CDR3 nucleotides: TGTGCCAGCACTTTGACGGGGGAGGGCCGCAATGAGCAGTTCTTC. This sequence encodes CASTLTGEGRNEQFF.